This is a list of T cell receptor beta chains from one sample in a study of CD8+ T cells in alopecia areata. TCRdb keeps only in-frame clones here, not all; method: immunoSEQ multiplex PCR. The table lists some 20,000 clones, less than 70% of them singletons. Specimen: CD4+ Tregs sorted from blood. The receptors originated from a human donor with alopecia areata. Each CDR3 is given with its conserved first and last residue. The order of the fields is clone size, J gene, V gene, CDR3 protein. Size tells how often a clone was seen (once, few, many) or the class of an expanded clone, and some rows leave it out.

- | TRBJ2-1 | TRBV7-9 | CAIHLSPEQFF
few | TRBJ2-3 | TRBV11-2 | CASSLGRSTDTQYF
- | TRBJ2-1 | TRBV18 | CASSRRGTGQADNEQFF
- | TRBJ2-1 | TRBV7-2 | CASSLILASGRFEQFF
few | TRBJ2-7 | TRBV7-2 | CASSFTGGGSTYEQYF
few | TRBJ2-6 | TRBV5-4 | CASSFGPSGANVLTF
- | TRBJ1-2 | TRBV5-8 | CASTLTGAIYGYTF
once | TRBJ1-1 | TRBV5-1 | CASSGTGTHTEAFF
- | TRBJ2-7 | TRBV19 | CASSAGTGDRGQYF
- | TRBJ2-5 | TRBV9 | CASSATTSGLMGETQYF
few | TRBJ2-1 | TRBV29-1 | CSVEPSRGGANEQFF
- | TRBJ2-5 | TRBV5-4 | CASSQDRKETQYF
- | TRBJ2-1 | TRBV20-1 | CSARERGEQFF
- | TRBJ2-2 | TRBV6-6 | CASTARTTANTGELFF
- | TRBJ1-5 | TRBV21-1 | CANCPEVQRNQPQHF
- | TRBJ2-2 | TRBV7-8 | CASSTSGRPGELFF
medium-sized | TRBJ2-3 | TRBV6-5 | CASSPGLAGNTQYF
- | TRBJ1-4 | TRBV4-3 | CASSQGPESLGGKLFF
- | TRBJ2-5 | TRBV7-9 | CASSHLAGGRETQYF
- | TRBJ2-1 | TRBV6-5 | CASSKLEYNEQFF
- | TRBJ2-5 | TRBV6-6 | CASSAQGGGETQYF
- | TRBJ2-7 | TRBV5-1 | CASSLADSEQYF